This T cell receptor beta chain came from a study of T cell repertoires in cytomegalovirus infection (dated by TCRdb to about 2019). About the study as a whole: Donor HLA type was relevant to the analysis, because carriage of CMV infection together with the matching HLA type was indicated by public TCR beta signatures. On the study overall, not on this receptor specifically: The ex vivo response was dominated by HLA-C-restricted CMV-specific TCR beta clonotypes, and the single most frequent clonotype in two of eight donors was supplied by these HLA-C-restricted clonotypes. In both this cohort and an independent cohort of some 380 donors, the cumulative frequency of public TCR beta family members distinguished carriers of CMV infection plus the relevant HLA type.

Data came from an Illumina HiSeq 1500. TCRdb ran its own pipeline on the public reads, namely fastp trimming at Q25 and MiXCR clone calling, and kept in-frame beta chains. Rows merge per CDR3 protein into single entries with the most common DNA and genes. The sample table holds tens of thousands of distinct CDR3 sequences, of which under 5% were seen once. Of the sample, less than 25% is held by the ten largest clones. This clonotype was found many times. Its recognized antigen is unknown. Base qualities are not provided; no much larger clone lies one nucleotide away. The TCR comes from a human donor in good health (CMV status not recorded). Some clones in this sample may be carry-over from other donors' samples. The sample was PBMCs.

In nucleotides, the sequence is TGCAGCGTTGCCGGAGCACTAGCTTCCGGGGAGCTGTTTTTT. It translates to CSVAGALASGELFF. The chain is made from TRBV29-1 and TRBJ2-2, and possibly TRBD2, on 6 matching bases. CDR3 length: 14 amino acids, cysteine to phenylalanine. Here the CDR3 DNA is all that survives: 42 bases in frame from base 1. The junction carries 15 bases between V and J, which are trimmed by 4 bases and 6 bases respectively. CDR1 and CDR2, per the germline V gene, are SQVTM and ANQGSEA.